The 18 T cell receptor beta chains below come from one sample, sequenced in a study of blood T cell repertoires in COVID-19. Clones were sequenced by immunoSEQ multiplex PCR, and TCRdb holds only the in-frame ones, with some missing. The sample lists fewer than 85,000 clones, about four fifths occurring once. Sequences were obtained from peripheral blood. The source is a woman aged 60-70 years with acute or convalescent COVID-19.

About this clone: A junction boundary mismatches the germline segment, possibly from a read error. The rearrangement links TRBV6-1 to TRBJ2-3; no reliable D call. The CDR3 has 11 amino acids. Germline V gene sequence: CDR1 MNHNS, CDR2 SASEGT. Here the CDR3 reads CASSEERICRF. The CDR3 bases are TGTGCCAGCAGTGAAGAAAGAATCTGTCGGTTT.

This clone turned up a few times. The rearrangement uses TRBV19 and TRBJ1-2; D ambiguous. The germline CDR1 and CDR2 sequences are LNHDA and SQIVND (reference sequence). The CDR3 covers 13 residues. The germline V and J ends were trimmed by 2 bases and 4 bases, with 8 bases remaining between them. CDR3 nucleotide sequence: TGTGCCAGTAGTATATCCCTTATCTATGGCTACACCTTC. Residues: CASSISLIYGYTF.

In regard to this clone: This could be a read error, since a much larger clone is one nucleotide away. The same CDR3 arises from other DNA sequences in this sample as well. The V call is TRBV6-5, the J call TRBJ1-2; D is ambiguous. CDR1 and CDR2 (germline): MNHEY, SVGAGI. The CDR3 consists of 12 residues. V dropped 7 bases and J dropped 1 base, with 7 bases sitting between them. The CDR3 loop reads CASKGDNYGYTF. CDR3 sequence (DNA): TGTGCCAGCAAGGGAGATAACTATGGCTACACCTTC.

The chain has TRBV30 and TRBJ1-6; 9 bases match TRBD1. The CDR3 extends over 15 amino acids. CDR1 and CDR2 from the germline V gene are GTSNPN and SVGIG (reference sequence). V was pared by 0 bases and J by 7 bases, with 4 bases of the junction left unmatched. CDR3 loop: CAWSVAGTGNSPLHF. The CDR3 DNA sequence: TGTGCCTGGAGTGTCGCCGGGACAGGGAATTCACCCCTCCACTTT.

This clone occurred once. V and J are TRBV18 and TRBJ1-3; TRBD1 matches 10 bases. The CDR3 runs 14 residues. Unmatched junction bases numbered 5, after V lost 4 bases and J lost 8 bases. The germline V gene encodes CDR1 KGHSH and CDR2 LQKENI. CDR3: CASSQGTGVDTIYF. Written as DNA, the CDR3 is TGTGCCAGCTCACAAGGGACAGGGGTCGACACCATATATTTT.

This chain connects TRBV5-1 to TRBJ1-2; no clear D. The CDR3 is 14 amino acids. CDR1 SGHRS and CDR2 YFSETQ come from the germline V gene. Trimming removed 0 bases at V and 3 bases at J, with 9 bases between. The CDR3 region has the DNA TGCGCCAGCAGCTTGGCCCAGGTCCACTATGGCTACACCTTC. Amino acid sequence: CASSLAQVHYGYTF.

The J gene is TRBJ1-1, the V gene TRBV19; 8 bases map to TRBD1. The ends lost 6 bases at V and 6 bases at J; junction bases unmatched: 15. Germline values: CDR1 LNHDA, CDR2 SQIVND (reference sequence). There are 16 residues in the CDR3. This CDR3 reads CASSPQGANGIAEAFF. CDR3 DNA: TGTGCCAGTAGCCCTCAGGGGGCGAACGGGATCGCTGAAGCTTTCTTT.

CDR3 in amino acids: CASSQATGGDEKLFF. The CDR3 coding sequence is TGTGCCAGCAGCCAGGCTACAGGGGGGGATGAAAAACTGTTTTTT. The chain combines TRBV4-2 with TRBJ1-4; 8 bases agree with TRBD1. J was trimmed by 6 bases and V by 3 bases; bases with no gene match: 6. Germline V lookup: CDR1 LGHNA, CDR2 YNFKEQ. The CDR3 is made up of 15 amino acids.

The gene calls are TRBV30 and TRBJ1-2; 7 bases are a match to TRBD1. V lost 0 bases, J lost 4 bases, and 2 bases stayed unmatched. Germline lookup yields CDR1 GTSNPN and CDR2 SVGIG (reference sequence). The CDR3 sequence is 13 residues long. CDR3 residues: CAWSVQGLYGYTF. As DNA, the CDR3 is TGTGCCTGGAGTGTACAGGGGCTCTATGGCTACACCTTC. Using reference TRBV30 and TRBJ1-2 for the parts outside the CDR3, the full variable domain is SQTIHQWPATLVQPVGSPLSLECTVEGTSNPNLYWYRQAAGRGLQLLFYSVGIGQISSEVPQNLSASRPQDRQFILSSKKLLLSDSGFYLCAWSVQGLYGYTFGSGTRLTVV.

J is TRBJ2-2 and V is TRBV4-1; D is undetermined. Trimming removed 0 bases at V and 1 base at J, with 9 bases between. Germline V gene lookup returns CDR1 MGHRA and CDR2 YSYEKL. This CDR3 comprises 16 residues. CDR3 region: CASSQDWSWNTGELFF. CDR3 sequence (DNA): TGCGCCAGCAGCCAAGATTGGAGCTGGAACACCGGGGAGCTGTTTTTT.

This chain connects TRBV4-1 to TRBJ2-7; D perhaps matches TRBD1 (5 bases). Trimming removed 0 bases at V and 3 bases at J, with 9 bases between. Germline lookup yields CDR1 MGHRA and CDR2 YSYEKL. This CDR3 has 14 residues. The CDR3, as DNA: TGCGCCAGCAGCCAAGATCCAGGGAACTACGAGCAGTACTTC. It encodes CASSQDPGNYEQYF.

The table lists this clone with a count of one. The rearrangement joins TRBV20-1 to TRBJ1-1; 8 positions agree with TRBD1. The length of the CDR3 is 14 residues. Trimming cost V 3 bases and J 4 bases; bases outside gene matches: 7. Germline V gives CDR1 DFQATT, CDR2 SNEGSKA (reference sequence). DNA of the CDR3: TGCAGTGCTAGTACCCAGGGGGCGACCACTGAAGCTTTCTTT. Protein: CSASTQGATTEAFF.

The chain is built from TRBV7-8 and TRBJ2-7; possible D gene TRBD1, 6 bases. The V end was cut by 1 base, the J end by 2 bases, with 9 bases between. The CDR3 is made up of 14 amino acids. In germline, CDR1 is SGHVS, CDR2 FQNEAQ. As DNA, the CDR3 is TGTGCCAGCAGCTTAGATGGGGGCACCTACGAGCAGTACTTC. Translating it yields CASSLDGGTYEQYF. Filled out from reference TRBV7-8 and TRBJ2-7, the complete variable domain reads GAGVSQSPRYKVAKRGQDVALRCDPISGHVSLFWYQQALGQGPEFLTYFQNEAQLDKSGLPSDRFFAERPEGSVSTLKIQRTQQEDSAVYLCASSLDGGTYEQYFGPGTRLTVT.

The chain couples TRBV6-1 to TRBJ1-3; tentatively, D is TRBD1 (6 bases). Germline lookup yields CDR1 MNHNS and CDR2 SASEGT. Trimming removed 1 base at V and 4 bases at J, with 14 bases between. This CDR3 comprises 16 residues. CDR3: CASSEVGQPAGNTIYF. CDR3 nucleotide sequence: TGTGCCAGCAGTGAAGTCGGACAGCCTGCCGGAAACACCATATATTTT.

This rearrangement joins TRBV3-1 (or the pseudogene TRBV3-2) to TRBJ2-5, with D possibly TRBD2 on 6 matching bases. Germline loops: CDR1 LGHDT, CDR2 YNNKEL (reference sequence). The CDR3 spans 14 residues. V was clipped by 0 bases and J by 5 bases, with 10 bases between them. CDR3 residues: CASSQEKEGETQYF. CDR3 nucleotide sequence: TGTGCCAGCAGCCAAGAGAAGGAGGGGGAGACCCAGTACTTC.

This chain uses TRBV6-5 with TRBJ2-3; TRBD2 agrees at 10 bases. The trim removed 5 bases at V and 4 bases at J, leaving 6 bases unmatched. CDR1 and CDR2 (germline): MNHEY, SVGAGI. There are 15 residues in the CDR3. DNA of the CDR3: TGTGCCAGCAGTAGAGCGGGGGGGCGATCAGATACGCAGTATTTT. As protein: CASSRAGGRSDTQYF.

The chain joins TRBV20-1 to TRBJ2-3; perhaps TRBD2 as D (5 bases). This CDR3 spans 15 amino acids. Trimming stripped 3 bases from V and 6 bases from J, with 19 bases between. In germline, CDR1 is DFQATT, CDR2 SNEGSKA (reference sequence). The CDR3 sequence: CSASVLAPSEDTQYF. For the CDR3, the DNA is TGCAGTGCTAGTGTTCTAGCCCCCTCGGAGGATACGCAGTATTTT.

The gene calls are TRBV2 and TRBJ1-1; D unresolved. Trimming left V 1 base short and J 5 bases short, with 14 bases between. The CDR3 has 15 amino acids. Germline CDR1 reads SNHLY; CDR2 reads FYNNEI. The CDR3 loop is CASSEGTGRVTEAFF. Written as DNA, the CDR3 is TGTGCCAGCAGTGAAGGAACGGGGAGGGTGACTGAAGCTTTCTTT.